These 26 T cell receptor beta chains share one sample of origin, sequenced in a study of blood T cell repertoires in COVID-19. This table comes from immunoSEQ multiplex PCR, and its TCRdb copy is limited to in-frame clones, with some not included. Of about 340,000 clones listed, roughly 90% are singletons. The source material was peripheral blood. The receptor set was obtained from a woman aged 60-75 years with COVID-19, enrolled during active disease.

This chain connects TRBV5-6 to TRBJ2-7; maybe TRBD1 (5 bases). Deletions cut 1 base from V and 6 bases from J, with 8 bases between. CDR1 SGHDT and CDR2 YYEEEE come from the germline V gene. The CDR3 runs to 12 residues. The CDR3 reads CASSLQGSEQYF. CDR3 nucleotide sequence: TGTGCCAGCAGCTTGCAGGGTAGCGAGCAGTACTTC.

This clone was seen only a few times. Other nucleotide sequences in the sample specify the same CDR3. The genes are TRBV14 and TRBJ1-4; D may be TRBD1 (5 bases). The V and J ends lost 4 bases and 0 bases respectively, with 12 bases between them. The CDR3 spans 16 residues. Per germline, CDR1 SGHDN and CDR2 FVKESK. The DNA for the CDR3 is TGTGCCAGCAGCCGAAGGCAGGGTGCAACTAATGAAAAACTGTTTTTT. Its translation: CASSRRQGATNEKLFF.

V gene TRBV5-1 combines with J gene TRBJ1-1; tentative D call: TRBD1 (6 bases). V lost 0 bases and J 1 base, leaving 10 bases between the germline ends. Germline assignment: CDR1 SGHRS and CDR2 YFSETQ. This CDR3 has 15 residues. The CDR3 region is CASSLATGGNTEAFF. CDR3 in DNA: TGCGCCAGCAGCTTGGCGACAGGTGGGAACACTGAAGCTTTCTTT.

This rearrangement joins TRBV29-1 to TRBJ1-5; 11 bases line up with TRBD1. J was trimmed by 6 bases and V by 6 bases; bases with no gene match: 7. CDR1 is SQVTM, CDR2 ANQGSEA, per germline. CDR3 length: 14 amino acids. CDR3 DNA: TGCAGCGTGGGGGGACAGGGGGTCGGTCAGCCCCAGCATTTT. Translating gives CSVGGQGVGQPQHF.

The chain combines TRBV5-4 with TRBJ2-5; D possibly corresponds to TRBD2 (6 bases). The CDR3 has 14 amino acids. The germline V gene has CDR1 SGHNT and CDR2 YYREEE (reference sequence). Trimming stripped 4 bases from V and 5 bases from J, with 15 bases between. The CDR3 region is CASSAGPREETQYF. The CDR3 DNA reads TGTGCCAGCAGCGCGGGACCCAGGGAGGAGACCCAGTACTTC.

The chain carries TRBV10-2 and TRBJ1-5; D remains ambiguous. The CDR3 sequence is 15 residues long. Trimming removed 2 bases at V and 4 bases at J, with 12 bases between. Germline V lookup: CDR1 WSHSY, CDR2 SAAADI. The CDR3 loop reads CASSELLGRNQPQHF. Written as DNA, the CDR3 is TGCGCCAGCAGTGAGCTTCTAGGCCGGAATCAGCCCCAGCATTTT.

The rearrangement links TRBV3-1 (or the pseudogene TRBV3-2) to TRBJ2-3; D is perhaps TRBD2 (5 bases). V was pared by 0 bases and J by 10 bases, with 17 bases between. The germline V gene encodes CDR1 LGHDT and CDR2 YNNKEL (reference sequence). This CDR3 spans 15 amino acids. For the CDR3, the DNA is TGTGCCAGCAGCCAAGATCTGGGCGGTGAGGGTGCGCAGTATTTT. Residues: CASSQDLGGEGAQYF.

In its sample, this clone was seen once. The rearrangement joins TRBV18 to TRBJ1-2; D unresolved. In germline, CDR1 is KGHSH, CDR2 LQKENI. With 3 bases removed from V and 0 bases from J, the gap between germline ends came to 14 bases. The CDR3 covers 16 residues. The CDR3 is CASSPEHGNTNYGYTF. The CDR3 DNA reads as TGTGCCAGCTCACCCGAGCATGGTAATACTAACTATGGCTACACCTTC. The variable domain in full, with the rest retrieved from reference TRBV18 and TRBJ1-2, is NAGVMQNPRHLVRRRGQEARLRCSPMKGHSHVYWYRQLPEEGLKFMVYLQKENIIDESGMPKERFSAEFPKEGPSILRIQQVVRGDSAAYFCASSPEHGNTNYGYTFGSGTRLTVV.

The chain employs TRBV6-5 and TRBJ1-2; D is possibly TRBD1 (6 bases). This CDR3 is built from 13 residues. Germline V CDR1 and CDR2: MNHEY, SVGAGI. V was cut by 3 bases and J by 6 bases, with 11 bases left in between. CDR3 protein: CASSYTGWDGYTF. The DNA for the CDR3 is TGTGCCAGCAGTTATACAGGGTGGGATGGCTACACCTTC.

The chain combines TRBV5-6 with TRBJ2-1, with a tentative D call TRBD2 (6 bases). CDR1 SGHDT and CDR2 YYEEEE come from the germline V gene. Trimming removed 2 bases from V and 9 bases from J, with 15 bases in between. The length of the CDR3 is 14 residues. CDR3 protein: CASSFRTTRGEQFF. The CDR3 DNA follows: TGTGCCAGCAGCTTCAGGACTACCCGAGGTGAGCAGTTCTTC.

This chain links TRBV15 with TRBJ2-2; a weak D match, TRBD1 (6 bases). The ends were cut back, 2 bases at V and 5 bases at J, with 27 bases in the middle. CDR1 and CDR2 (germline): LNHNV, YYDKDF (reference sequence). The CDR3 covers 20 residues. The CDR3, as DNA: TGTGCCACCAGCAGAATTAAGTCGTATTCCGTAGGGGGAAGGACCGGGGAGCTGTTTTTT. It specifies CATSRIKSYSVGGRTGELFF. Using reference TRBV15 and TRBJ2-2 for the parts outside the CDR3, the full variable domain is DAMVIQNPRYQVTQFGKPVTLSCSQTLNHNVMYWYQQKSSQAPKLLFHYYDKDFNNEADTPDNFQSRRPNTSFCFLDIRSPGLGDTAMYLCATSRIKSYSVGGRTGELFFGEGSRLTVL.

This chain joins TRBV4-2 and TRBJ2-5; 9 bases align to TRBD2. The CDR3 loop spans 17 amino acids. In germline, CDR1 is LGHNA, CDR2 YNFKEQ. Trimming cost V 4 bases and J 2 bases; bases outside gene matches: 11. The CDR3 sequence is CASSPQGAGGGQETQYF. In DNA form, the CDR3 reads TGTGCCAGCAGCCCTCAAGGAGCGGGGGGTGGGCAAGAGACCCAGTACTTC.

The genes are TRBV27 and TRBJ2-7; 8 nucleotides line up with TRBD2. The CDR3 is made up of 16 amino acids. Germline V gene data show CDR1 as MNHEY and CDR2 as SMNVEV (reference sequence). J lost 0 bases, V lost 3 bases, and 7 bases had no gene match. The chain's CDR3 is CASSFQLADYSYEQYF. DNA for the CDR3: TGTGCCAGCAGTTTCCAACTAGCGGATTACTCCTACGAGCAGTACTTC.

The CDR3 loop reads CASSYSRDTQYF. In DNA form, the CDR3 reads TGTGCCAGCAGTTATTCCCGGGATACGCAGTATTTT. The chain combines TRBV6-5 with TRBJ2-3, with D unresolved. This CDR3 spans 12 amino acids. V was cut by 3 bases and J by 6 bases, with 7 bases left in between. The germline V gene has CDR1 MNHEY and CDR2 SVGAGI.

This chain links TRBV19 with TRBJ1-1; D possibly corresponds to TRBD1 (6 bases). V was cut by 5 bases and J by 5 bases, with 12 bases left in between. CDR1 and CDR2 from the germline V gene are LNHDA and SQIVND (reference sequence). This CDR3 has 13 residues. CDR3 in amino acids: CASSGTTRTEAFF. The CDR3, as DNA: TGTGCCAGTAGTGGGACAACCCGAACTGAAGCTTTCTTT.

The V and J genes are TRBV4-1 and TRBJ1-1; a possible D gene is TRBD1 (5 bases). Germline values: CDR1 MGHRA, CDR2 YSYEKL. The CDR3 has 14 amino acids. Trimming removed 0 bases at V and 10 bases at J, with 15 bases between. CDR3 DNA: TGCGCCAGCAGCCAAGATCGGGTAAGGGGTGGAGCTTTCTTT. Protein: CASSQDRVRGGAFF.

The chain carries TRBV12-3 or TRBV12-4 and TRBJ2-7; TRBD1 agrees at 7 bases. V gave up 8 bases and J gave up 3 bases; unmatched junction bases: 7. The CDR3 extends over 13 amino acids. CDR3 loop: CASLKQGFYEQYF. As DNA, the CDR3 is TGTGCCAGCCTCAAACAGGGGTTCTACGAGCAGTACTTC.

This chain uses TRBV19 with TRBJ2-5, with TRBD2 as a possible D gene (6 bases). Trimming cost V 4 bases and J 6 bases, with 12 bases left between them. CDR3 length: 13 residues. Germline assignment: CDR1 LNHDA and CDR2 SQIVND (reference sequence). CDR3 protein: CASSTSGRKTQYF. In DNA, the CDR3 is TGTGCCAGTAGTACCTCGGGGAGGAAGACCCAGTACTTC.

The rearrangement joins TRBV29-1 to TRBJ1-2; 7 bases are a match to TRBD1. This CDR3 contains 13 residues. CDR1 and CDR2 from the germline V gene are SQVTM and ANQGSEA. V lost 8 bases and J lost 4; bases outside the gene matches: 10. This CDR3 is CSLGTGTAYGYTF. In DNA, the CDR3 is TGCAGCCTCGGGACCGGGACAGCCTATGGCTACACCTTC.

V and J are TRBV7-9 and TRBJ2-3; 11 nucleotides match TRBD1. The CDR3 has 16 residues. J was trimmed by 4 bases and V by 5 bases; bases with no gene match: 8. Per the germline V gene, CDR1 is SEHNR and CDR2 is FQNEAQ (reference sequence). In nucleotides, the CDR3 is TGTGCCAGCAGCCCAAGGACAGGGGGCGCATCAGATACGCAGTATTTT. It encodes CASSPRTGGASDTQYF.

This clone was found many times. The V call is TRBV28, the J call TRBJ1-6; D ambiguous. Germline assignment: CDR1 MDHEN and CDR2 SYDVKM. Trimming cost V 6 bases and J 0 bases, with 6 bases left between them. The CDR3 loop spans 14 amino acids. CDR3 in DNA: TGTGCCAGCAGCAGAAGCTCCTATAATTCACCCCTCCACTTT. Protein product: CASSRSSYNSPLHF.

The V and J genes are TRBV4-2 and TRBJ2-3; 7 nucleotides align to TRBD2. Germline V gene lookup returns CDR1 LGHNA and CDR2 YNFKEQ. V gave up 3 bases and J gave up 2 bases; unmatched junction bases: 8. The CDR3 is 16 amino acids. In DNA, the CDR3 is TGTGCCAGCAGCCAGTCCCGGGGGGACCCCACAGATACGCAGTATTTT. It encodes CASSQSRGDPTDTQYF.

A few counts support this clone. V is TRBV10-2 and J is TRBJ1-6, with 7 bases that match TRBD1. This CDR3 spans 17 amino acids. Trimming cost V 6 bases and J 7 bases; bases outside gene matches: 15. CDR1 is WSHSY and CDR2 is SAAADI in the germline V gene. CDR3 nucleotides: TGCGCCAGCAGCTACCCTTTTGGACAGGTTGGGAATTCACCCCTCCACTTT. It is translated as CASSYPFGQVGNSPLHF.

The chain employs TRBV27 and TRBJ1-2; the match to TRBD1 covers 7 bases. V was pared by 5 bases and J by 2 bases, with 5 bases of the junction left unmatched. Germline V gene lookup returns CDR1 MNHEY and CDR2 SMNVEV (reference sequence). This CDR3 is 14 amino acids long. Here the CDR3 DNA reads TGTGCCAGCAGTCTTGGGGACAGCAACTATGGCTACACCTTC. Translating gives CASSLGDSNYGYTF.

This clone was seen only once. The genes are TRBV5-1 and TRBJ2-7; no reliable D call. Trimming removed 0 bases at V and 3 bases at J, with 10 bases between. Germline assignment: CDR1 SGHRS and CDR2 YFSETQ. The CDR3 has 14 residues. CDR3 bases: TGCGCCAGCAGCTTGGCCCAGGCCAACTACGAGCAGTACTTC. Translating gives CASSLAQANYEQYF.

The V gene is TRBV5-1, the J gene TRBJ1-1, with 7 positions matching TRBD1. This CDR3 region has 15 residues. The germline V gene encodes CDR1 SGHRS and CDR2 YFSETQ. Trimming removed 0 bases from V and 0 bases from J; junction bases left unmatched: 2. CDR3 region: CASSLDRGLNTEAFF. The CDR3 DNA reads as TGCGCCAGCAGCTTGGACAGGGGATTGAACACTGAAGCTTTCTTT. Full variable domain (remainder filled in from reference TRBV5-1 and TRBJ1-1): KAGVTQTPRYLIKTRGQQVTLSCSPISGHRSVSWYQQTPGQGLQFLFEYFSETQRNKGNFPGRFSGRQFSNSRSEMNVSTLELGDSALYLCASSLDRGLNTEAFFGQGTRLTVV.